Following are 7 T cell receptor beta chains from one sample sequenced in a study of CD8+ T cells in alopecia areata. RNA extraction was followed by reverse transcription into cDNA, which acted as the sequencing template. The table came from immunoSEQ multiplex PCR; TCRdb's copy has only in-frame clones and leaves some out. The sample contains about 69,000 clones, approximately 64% of which appear only once. This specimen was CD8+ T cells sorted from blood, taken at week 0. The receptors stem from a human donor with alopecia areata.

The chain couples TRBV6-5 to TRBJ2-3; D remains unclear. Looked up from germline, CDR1 is MNHEY and CDR2 is SVGAGI. The CDR3 is 14 amino acids. The germline V and J ends were trimmed by 4 bases and 4 bases, with 12 bases remaining between them. The CDR3 bases are TGTGCCAGCAGTTCCCCTCGGGCGGCAGATACGCAGTATTTT. Protein sequence: CASSSPRAADTQYF.

This CDR3 reads CATQGDEQYF. The DNA for the CDR3 is TGTGCCACACAGGGGGACGAGCAGTACTTC. The chain links TRBV6-4 to TRBJ2-7; 8 bases map to TRBD1. Germline CDR1 is MRHNA and CDR2 is SNTAGT. J gave up 5 bases and V 10 bases, and 1 base lay outside the gene matches. CDR3 length: 10 amino acids.

This clone appeared many times. This sequence joins TRBV6-1 and TRBJ2-6, with no clear D. V lost 0 bases to trimming and J lost 0 bases, with 9 bases between them. The CDR3 loop spans 17 amino acids. Germline values: CDR1 MNHNS, CDR2 SASEGT. CDR3 in DNA: TGTGCCAGCAGTGAAGCTCCGTCGGGCTCTGGGGCCAACGTCCTGACTTTC. It encodes CASSEAPSGSGANVLTF.

This sequence joins TRBV30 and TRBJ1-1; D uncertain. This CDR3 spans 13 amino acids. With 2 bases removed from V and 1 base from J, the gap between germline ends came to 8 bases. Germline V gene data show CDR1 as GTSNPN and CDR2 as SVGIG (reference sequence). The CDR3 region is CAWSLQRNTEAFF. The CDR3 coding sequence is TGTGCCTGGAGTCTGCAGAGGAACACTGAAGCTTTCTTT.

This rearrangement joins TRBV29-1 to TRBJ2-2, with D unresolved. The CDR3 has 12 amino acids. The ends were cut back, 7 bases at V and 7 bases at J, with 13 bases in the middle. Germline V gene lookup returns CDR1 SQVTM and CDR2 ANQGSEA. The CDR3 region has the DNA TGCAGCGCGTGGCTGCCCGACGGGGAGCTGTTTTTT. Protein: CSAWLPDGELFF.

The gene calls are TRBV9 and TRBJ2-1; D may be TRBD1 or TRBD2 (5 bases each). The CDR3 runs 13 residues. The germline V gene has CDR1 SGDLS and CDR2 YYNGEE. The V gene lost 0 bases and the J gene lost 8 bases, with 9 bases spanning the gap. The CDR3 spells CASSVGGGDEQFF. CDR3 bases: TGTGCCAGCAGCGTAGGTGGGGGAGATGAGCAGTTCTTC.

The chain links TRBV29-1 to TRBJ2-3, with D possibly called TRBD1 or TRBD2 (6 bases each). V was cut by 4 bases and J by 4 bases, with 12 bases left in between. There are 13 residues in the CDR3. Looked up from germline, CDR1 is SQVTM and CDR2 is ANQGSEA. The CDR3 spells CSVGGARADTQYF. The CDR3 DNA reads TGCAGCGTTGGGGGGGCGAGGGCAGATACGCAGTATTTT.